This T cell receptor beta chain was identified in a study of T cell responses to AZD1222 COVID-19 vaccine. Whole-study results and caveats: It should be noted that donors were predominantly white British and more often female, and clonal diversity was possibly underestimated. Across spike, vaccine-associated CD4 TCRs were found, dominant at 160-218 and 743-854.

This table comes from immunoSEQ multiplex PCR, and its TCRdb copy is limited to in-frame clones, with some not included. The repertoire holds some 74,000 clones, with nearly 90% as singletons. A word on this clone: Its antigen remains unknown.

Per germline, CDR1 SGHRS and CDR2 YFSETQ. With 5 bases clipped from V and 2 bases from J, the junction kept 4 bases outside the gene matches. This CDR3 has 14 residues. The sequence was obtained from an adult who received the AZD1222 COVID-19 vaccine. This sample comprised peripheral blood, obtained 28 days after the second AZD1222 dose. The rearrangement uses TRBV5-1 and TRBJ1-3, with 7 bases fitting TRBD1. The CDR3 protein is CASSSDRAGNTIYF. DNA for the CDR3: TGCGCCAGCAGTTCAGACAGGGCTGGAAACACCATATATTTT.